Only a few counts were recorded for the clone carrying this T cell receptor beta chain. Germline CDR1 and CDR2: MNHEY and SVGEGT. This CDR3 is built from 16 residues. The V end was cut by 5 bases, the J end by 5 bases, with 22 bases between. One entry per CDR3 protein, called by TCRdb with MiXCR from the 5' RACE reads. This sample carries about 160,000 distinct CDR3 sequences, 7% to 10% of them seen once, and the ten largest clones take approximately 39%. This record belongs to a study of T cells after yellow fever vaccination. The sample here was CD8+ T cells sorted from PBMCs, taken 45 days after the yellow fever booster vaccination. The chain carries TRBV6-2 or TRBV6-3 and TRBJ2-7, with D perhaps TRBD1 (5 bases). This clonotype originated in a man between 18 and 29 years old who received the YFV17D yellow fever vaccine. The CDR3 region is CASSNHVAGGANEQYF. CDR3 nucleotides: TGTGCCAGCAGTAACCATGTGGCCGGTGGGGCGAACGAGCAGTACTTC.